This TCR beta chain was sequenced during a study of T cells after yellow fever vaccination. Regarding the study as a whole: Primary-vaccination clones mostly resurfaced post-booster (around 95% CD4, roughly 90% CD8). Contaminants from the bulk population, in the form of abundant clonotypes, could be found in FACS-sorted repertoires.

Each CDR3 protein gets one entry after TCRdb re-called the 5' RACE reads with MiXCR. The sample lists 45,000 to 75,000 distinct CDR3 sequences, 5.5% to 6% occurring once. This clonotype was seen a handful of times. The CDR3 runs 16 residues. Germline CDR1 reads DFQATT; CDR2 reads SNEGSKA (reference sequence). V was trimmed by 2 bases and J by 4 bases, leaving 19 bases between them. The input for sequencing was PBMCs, either bulk or a sorted T-cell subset (CD4+, CD8+, memory, or dextramer-sorted; not recorded which), taken on the day of the yellow fever booster vaccination. V usage is TRBV20-1 and J usage is TRBJ2-3, with D perhaps matching TRBD2 (6 bases). The receptor was derived from a young man who received the YFV17D yellow fever vaccine. The CDR3: CSARPLDGGLADTQYF. Here the CDR3 DNA reads TGCAGTGCTAGACCCCTTGACGGGGGTCTCGCAGATACGCAGTATTTT.